This entry describes one T cell receptor beta chain. What it binds is not known. The CDR3 consists of 15 residues. Germline CDR1 SNHLY, CDR2 FYNNEI. V was clipped by 8 bases and J by 5 bases; unmatched bases: 14. This sample stems from a study of CD8 T cells in ankylosing spondylitis. Study results and limitations: Some motif variants were previously reported in reactive arthritis synovial fluid and blood. Disease-linked clones proved CD8+ and comparatively uncommon in peripheral blood. About 8 highly homologous variants made up a TCR beta motif that seemed to typify ankylosing spondylitis blood.

Preparation of TCR beta libraries was done by quantitative 5'-RACE with molecular barcodes. Each CDR3 protein is one row after TCRdb ran MiXCR on the 5' RACE reads. The sample includes more than 600,000 distinct CDR3 sequences, around 17% of them seen just once. The clonotype comes from a male donor with ankylosing spondylitis. Sequenced sample: blood, either unsorted or a sorted T cell fraction (not recorded which). The V gene is TRBV2, the J gene TRBJ2-7; 8 bases are a match to TRBD1. As DNA, the CDR3 is TGTGCCAGCCGAGACTTAGGACAGGGTAACCACGAGCAGTACTTC. Its protein is CASRDLGQGNHEQYF.